This entry lists 28 T cell receptor beta chains sequenced from one sample in a study of molecular identifiers for immune sequencing clone quantification. TCRdb used MiXCR to reprocess the PCR reads, holding one entry per CDR3 protein. The sample consists of approximately 59,000 distinct CDR3 sequences, roughly 18% of them appearing once. The sample consisted of naive CD8+ T cells from blood, with Jurkat cell RNA spiked in. Subset here: FACS-sorted CD8+CD4-CCR7+CD45RA+ naive T cells. These receptors all come from a human donor in good health. Some libraries in this study had Jurkat cell RNA spiked in.

There are many counts of this clonotype. The chain recombines TRBV20-1 with TRBJ2-3, with 8 bases that match TRBD2. J was trimmed by 2 bases and V by 0 bases; bases with no gene match: 10. The germline V gene encodes CDR1 DFQATT and CDR2 SNEGSKA (reference sequence). The CDR3 length is 17 residues. Written as DNA, the CDR3 is TGCAGTGCTAGAGAGATGCAAACTAGCGGACCCACAGATACGCAGTATTTT. Its translation: CSAREMQTSGPTDTQYF.

This clonotype was picked up many times. The J gene is TRBJ2-7, the V gene TRBV29-1, with 7 bases lining up with TRBD1. After removal of 5 bases from V and 7 bases from J, the junction contained 8 bases not matched to a gene. The CDR3 extends over 12 amino acids. CDR1 and CDR2 (germline): SQVTM, ANQGSEA. The CDR3 DNA is TGCAGCGTTCGTGACAGGGAAGGTGAGCAGTACTTC. It specifies CSVRDREGEQYF.

This clonotype was seen at least ten times. CDR3 coding DNA: TGTGCCAGCAGTAGCTCGAGACAGGGGGCTGGGGAGCAGTACTTC. Translated, it gives CASSSSRQGAGEQYF. The V and J genes are TRBV6-6 and TRBJ2-7, with 10 bases aligning to TRBD1. CDR1 MNHNY and CDR2 SVGAGI come from the germline V gene (reference sequence). The CDR3 has 15 residues. V dropped 5 bases and J dropped 7; count of bases not matched to a gene: 11.

In its sample, this clonotype was seen a few times. The chain couples TRBV12-3 or TRBV12-4 to TRBJ1-6; the D is unclear. There are 14 residues in the CDR3. Trimming removed 6 bases at V and 0 bases at J, with 6 bases between. DNA for the CDR3: TGTGCCAGCAGCAACAGCTCCTATAATTCACCCCTCCACTTT. Amino acid sequence: CASSNSSYNSPLHF.

As concerns this clonotype: Possible read error: a much larger clone is one base away. The gene calls are TRBV27 and TRBJ2-7; D possibly uses TRBD1 or TRBD2 (6 bases each). CDR3 length equals 15 residues. CDR1 and CDR2 from the germline V gene are MNHEY and SMNVEV (reference sequence). V was trimmed by 6 bases and J by 11 bases, leaving 26 bases between them. Here the CDR3 reads CASSPWGADLPTEYF. CDR3 DNA sequence: TGTGCCAGCAGCCCTTGGGGGGCTGACTTGCCTACGGAGTACTTC.

This clonotype showed up many times. The chain couples TRBV2 to TRBJ2-3; D gene unclear. Germline CDR1 reads SNHLY; CDR2 reads FYNNEI. Trimming removed 6 bases at V and 2 bases at J, with 9 bases between. The CDR3 is 13 amino acids. DNA for the CDR3: TGTGCCAGCAGGGAAACTACCACAGATACGCAGTATTTT. This translates into CASRETTTDTQYF.

This clonotype was counted ten times or more. J is TRBJ1-2 and V is TRBV7-8; D may be TRBD1 (6 bases). The germline V gene has CDR1 SGHVS and CDR2 FQNEAQ. CDR3 length: 16 amino acids. V lost 1 base to trimming and J lost 1 base, with 13 bases between them. The CDR3 DNA is TGTGCCAGCAGCTTAGGGGTCAGGACAGTTAACTATGGCTACACCTTC. It translates to CASSLGVRTVNYGYTF. Looking up the rest from reference TRBV7-8 and TRBJ1-2 gives the full variable domain: GAGVSQSPRYKVAKRGQDVALRCDPISGHVSLFWYQQALGQGPEFLTYFQNEAQLDKSGLPSDRFFAERPEGSVSTLKIQRTQQEDSAVYLCASSLGVRTVNYGYTFGSGTRLTVV.

This clonotype was seen repeatedly, ten times or more. J is TRBJ2-7 and V is TRBV20-1; D is undetermined. V was trimmed by 3 bases and J by 3 bases, leaving 6 bases between them. In germline, CDR1 is DFQATT, CDR2 SNEGSKA (reference sequence). The CDR3 is made up of 11 amino acids. The CDR3 region is CSARADYEQYF. The CDR3 bases are TGCAGTGCTAGGGCAGACTACGAGCAGTACTTC.

In this sample, this clonotype turned up a few times. The chain employs TRBV7-9 and TRBJ2-1; 7 positions agree with TRBD2. The V and J ends lost 5 bases and 5 bases, in that order; junction bases with no gene match: 12. The CDR3 spans 16 residues. Germline V gene lookup returns CDR1 SEHNR and CDR2 FQNEAQ (reference sequence). The CDR3 here is CASSPLTSPLHNEQFF. DNA for the CDR3: TGTGCCAGCAGCCCCCTGACTAGCCCCCTCCACAATGAGCAGTTCTTC. Variable domain in full (rest from reference TRBV7-9 and TRBJ2-1): DTGVSQNPRHKITKRGQNVTFRCDPISEHNRLYWYRQTLGQGPEFLTYFQNEAQLEKSRLLSDRFSAERPKGSFSTLEIQRTEQGDSAMYLCASSPLTSPLHNEQFFGPGTRLTVL.

On this clonotype: A much larger clone is a single base away; this may be a read error. The V and J genes are TRBV28 and TRBJ2-2; the D gene is possibly TRBD2 (6 bases). Germline V lookup: CDR1 MDHEN, CDR2 SYDVKM. This CDR3 comprises 14 residues. CDR3: CACSSGGWAGELFF. In nucleotides, the CDR3 is TGTGCCTGCAGTTCCGGAGGGTGGGCCGGGGAGCTGTTTTTT.

For this clonotype: A much more abundant neighbour one base away suggests this may be a read error. The V gene is TRBV7-6, the J gene TRBJ2-5, with 7 nucleotides matching TRBD2. The CDR3 runs 13 residues. Germline V CDR1 and CDR2: SGHVS, FNYEAQ. In DNA, the CDR3 is TGTGCCAGCAGCTTAATACGGGGGGAGACCCTGTACTTC. Its protein product is CASSLIRGETLYF. Supplemented by reference TRBV7-6 and TRBJ2-5, the full variable domain reads GAGVSQSPRYKVTKRGQDVALRCDPISGHVSLYWYRQALGQGPEFLTYFNYEAQQDKSGLPNDRFSAERPEGSISTLTIQRTEQRDSAMYRCASSLIRGETLYFGPGTRLLVL.

This clonotype appeared many times. This rearrangement joins TRBV6-2 or TRBV6-3 to TRBJ2-7; no definite D call. V was pared by 4 bases and J by 7 bases, with 14 bases between. The CDR3 consists of 13 residues. Germline assignment: CDR1 MNHEY and CDR2 SVGEGT. CDR3 coding DNA: TGTGCCAGCAGTTTGGCGTACAGTTGGGAGCAGTACTTC. As protein: CASSLAYSWEQYF.

This clonotype was counted ten times or more. The chain uses TRBV7-9 and TRBJ2-5; no definite D call. CDR3 length: 14 residues. V was trimmed by 1 base and J by 2 bases, leaving 8 bases between them. The V gene's germline CDR1 is SEHNR and CDR2 FQNEAQ (reference sequence). CDR3 DNA sequence: TGTGCCAGCAGCTTAGAAGAACTACAAGAGACCCAGTACTTC. Its protein is CASSLEELQETQYF.

Regarding this clonotype: A much larger clone lies a single base off, so this may be a read error. This chain connects TRBV20-1 to TRBJ1-2; no clear D. Germline V gene sequence: CDR1 DFQATT, CDR2 SNEGSKA (reference sequence). The CDR3 extends over 13 amino acids. Trimming pared 3 bases from V and 4 bases from J, leaving 12 bases between. CDR3 loop: CSARSLLRYGYTF. The CDR3, as DNA: TGCAGTGCTAGGTCCCTATTGCGCTATGGCTACACCTTC.

This clonotype was recorded only once. This sequence may be a read error, since a much larger clone differs from it by one base. This chain uses TRBV29-1 with TRBJ2-2; no clear D. The CDR3 is made up of 11 amino acids. CDR1 and CDR2 (germline): SQVTM, ANQGSEA. The ends were cut back, 4 bases at V and 6 bases at J, with 6 bases in the middle. The CDR3 loop is CSVVLAGELFF. CDR3 DNA sequence: TGCAGCGTTGTCTTAGCCGGGGAGCTGTTTTTT.

Comment on this clonotype: This sequence may be a read error, since a much larger clone differs from it by one base. The chain uses TRBV29-1 and TRBJ1-2; the D is unclear. CDR1 is SQVTM and CDR2 is ANQGSEA in the germline V gene. The CDR3 totals 13 residues. CDR3: CSVDPTTNNGYTF. The CDR3, as DNA: TGCAGCGTTGACCCGACAACTAACAATGGCTACACCTTC. The variable domain in full, with the rest retrieved from reference TRBV29-1 and TRBJ1-2, is SAVISQKPSRDICQRGTSLTIQCQVDSQVTMMFWYRQQPGQSLTLIATANQGSEATYESGFVIDKFPISRPNLTFSTLTVSNMSPEDSSIYLCSVDPTTNNGYTFGSGTRLTVV.

This clonotype was counted many times. V is TRBV6-6 and J is TRBJ1-2; no firm D call. This CDR3 is built from 13 residues. Germline CDR1 MNHNY, CDR2 SVGAGI (reference sequence). The V end lost 8 bases, the J end lost 2 bases, and 12 bases lay between the germline ends. The DNA for the CDR3 is TGTGCCAGCGTCAGACTCCTAAACTATGGCTACACCTTC. It is translated as CASVRLLNYGYTF.

Details on this clonotype: A much larger clonotype is one base distant, so this may be a read error. The chain links TRBV29-1 to TRBJ1-3, with D hard to call. In germline, CDR1 is SQVTM, CDR2 ANQGSEA. The CDR3 sequence is 13 residues long. The V and J ends lost 4 bases and 3 bases respectively, with 10 bases between them. The CDR3 nucleotides read TGCAGCGTTGGGGGAGGGAGTGGAAACACCATATATTTT. Translating it yields CSVGGGSGNTIYF.

A few counts support this clonotype. The chain is built from TRBV3-1 and TRBJ2-3; D assignment may be TRBD1 or TRBD2 (5 bases each). CDR3 length: 15 residues. Trimming cost V 0 bases and J 5 bases, with 12 bases left between them. The germline gives CDR1 LGHDT, CDR2 YNNKEL (reference sequence). CDR3 nucleotides: TGTGCCAGCAGCCAAGATAGGGACCAACTAGATACGCAGTATTTT. Translating it yields CASSQDRDQLDTQYF.

This clonotype showed up many times. The chain couples TRBV29-1 to TRBJ2-7, with D tentatively TRBD1 or TRBD2 (5 bases each). Per the germline V gene, CDR1 is SQVTM and CDR2 is ANQGSEA. This CDR3 spans 12 amino acids. The V end was cut by 6 bases, the J end by 2 bases, with 11 bases between. CDR3 in amino acids: CSVGTLAYEQYF. CDR3 sequence (DNA): TGCAGCGTGGGGACCTTAGCCTACGAGCAGTACTTC.

There are many counts of this clonotype. The CDR3 region is CASSLKGQEVNTEAFF. DNA of the CDR3: TGTGCCAGCAGCTTAAAGGGACAGGAGGTGAACACTGAAGCTTTCTTT. The rearrangement joins TRBV11-2 to TRBJ1-1; 8 nucleotides agree with TRBD1. V lost 2 bases to trimming and J lost 0 bases; unmatched junction nucleotides: 5. This CDR3 has 16 residues. The germline CDR1 and CDR2 sequences are SGHAT and FQNNGV.

This clonotype has at least ten counts. The CDR3 loop reads CASSAAGPYHEQYF. CDR3 bases: TGCGCCAGCAGCGCGGCCGGGCCCTACCACGAGCAGTACTTC. This chain connects TRBV4-1 to TRBJ2-7; D gene uncertain. Germline values: CDR1 MGHRA, CDR2 YSYEKL. The CDR3 runs 14 residues. Trimming left V 5 bases short and J 5 bases short, with 16 bases between.

In this sample, this clonotype turned up many times. The CDR3 region is CSARDRGAEQYF. CDR3 bases: TGCAGTGCTAGAGATCGCGGTGCCGAGCAGTACTTC. This chain joins TRBV20-1 and TRBJ2-7, with unresolved D. Between the trimmed V and J ends, which lost 0 bases and 6 bases, there was a span of 9 bases. The CDR3 extends over 12 amino acids. The germline gives CDR1 DFQATT, CDR2 SNEGSKA (reference sequence).

This clonotype was observed at least ten times. The chain links TRBV5-1 to TRBJ2-7; D is undetermined. CDR3 length: 16 amino acids. V gave up 2 bases and J gave up 0 bases, with 15 bases separating them. Per germline, CDR1 SGHRS and CDR2 YFSETQ. The CDR3 reads CASSFFVSESSYEQYF. Here the CDR3 DNA reads TGCGCCAGCAGCTTCTTCGTCTCGGAGAGCTCCTACGAGCAGTACTTC. The full variable domain, rest sourced from reference TRBV5-1 and TRBJ2-7, is KAGVTQTPRYLIKTRGQQVTLSCSPISGHRSVSWYQQTPGQGLQFLFEYFSETQRNKGNFPGRFSGRQFSNSRSEMNVSTLELGDSALYLCASSFFVSESSYEQYFGPGTRLTVT.

This clonotype was observed at least ten times. The chain carries TRBV5-5 and TRBJ1-5, with 7 bases identical to TRBD1. CDR1 and CDR2 (germline): SGHKS, YYEKEE (reference sequence). The J segment lost 0 bases and the V segment lost 4 bases, leaving 4 bases of the junction unmatched. The CDR3 spans 15 residues. As DNA, the CDR3 is TGTGCCAGCAGCGATGGGACAGTTAGCAATCAGCCCCAGCATTTT. It codes for CASSDGTVSNQPQHF.

The chain combines TRBV7-6 with TRBJ2-1, with 7 bases aligning to TRBD2. The CDR3 is 17 amino acids. Germline V gives CDR1 SGHVS, CDR2 FNYEAQ. V trimming: 5 bases; J trimming: 0 bases; junction bases outside the gene matches: 10. CDR3 amino acids: CASSPPASGGSYNEQFF. CDR3 coding DNA: TGTGCCAGCAGCCCCCCAGCTAGCGGTGGCTCCTACAATGAGCAGTTCTTC.

V usage is TRBV4-1 and J usage is TRBJ2-2; the match to TRBD2 covers 7 bases. CDR3 length equals 15 residues. Losses at the gene ends were 3 bases for V and 6 bases for J; bases not matched to a gene: 7. Germline lookup yields CDR1 MGHRA and CDR2 YSYEKL. The CDR3 is CASSQTTSLSGELFF. In DNA, the CDR3 is TGCGCCAGCAGCCAGACGACTAGCTTGTCCGGGGAGCTGTTTTTT.

This clonotype came up once. The CDR3 DNA follows: TGCGCCAGCAGCCAAGATTCCGGGACTCTCTACAATGAGCAGTTCTTC. Translation: CASSQDSGTLYNEQFF. The chain couples TRBV4-3 to TRBJ2-1; the D gene is possibly TRBD2 (6 bases). The V end was cut by 0 bases, the J end by 3 bases, with 12 bases between. This CDR3 is built from 16 residues. CDR1 is LGHNA, CDR2 YSLEER, per germline.